A selection of T cell receptor beta chains follows, all from one sample in a study of monozygotic twins with inflammatory bowel disease. One entry per CDR3 protein, without DNA, is what TCRdb gives after re-calling the 5' RACE reads. The sample table sets out 90,000 to 110,000 distinct CDR3 sequences. The sequenced material came from blood. These TCRs come from a human donor with ulcerative colitis or Crohn's disease, or a healthy co-twin of an affected twin (not recorded which). Each CDR3 is given with its conserved first and last residue.

J	V	CDR3
TRBJ2-5	TRBV4-3	CASSSQWGDVQETQYF
TRBJ2-2	TRBV7-3	CASSWGQGAGELFF
TRBJ1-1	TRBV10-3	CAISDRTDNTEAFF
TRBJ2-3	TRBV18	CASSPPGGTDTQYF
TRBJ2-1	TRBV2	CASSEAPGQGSHNEQFF
TRBJ2-7	TRBV11-2	CASSTRQGLIEQYF
TRBJ1-1	TRBV6-5	CASRETGGSQAFF
TRBJ2-5	TRBV12-3/TRBV12-4	CASSSATGQGAQETQYF
TRBJ2-3	TRBV12-3/TRBV12-4	CASSIGRTDTQYF
TRBJ2-1	TRBV6-1	CASRPDWVSYNEQFF
TRBJ1-6	TRBV6-1	CASRGGPYSGALHF